This T cell receptor (beta chain) is drawn from a study of blood T cell repertoires in COVID-19. This CDR3 spans 13 amino acids. The ends lost 8 bases at V and 5 bases at J; junction bases unmatched: 6. Germline CDR1 and CDR2: SNHLY and FYNNEI. As handled by the study authors: How many nucleated cells were present was estimated from reference gene primer amplification. The table came from immunoSEQ multiplex PCR; TCRdb's copy has only in-frame clones and leaves some out. V and J calls and clone size are those listed in that table; D and trimming were worked out from the DNA. In the table there are 120,000 or so clones, 86% of which are singletons.

The genes are TRBV2 and TRBJ1-2, with 9 bases fitting TRBD1. Sequenced input: peripheral blood. The TCR sequence derives from a middle-aged man with acute or convalescent COVID-19. CDR3 coding DNA: TGTGCCAGCGATCCGGGACAGGGTTATGGCTACACCTTC. This translates into CASDPGQGYGYTF.